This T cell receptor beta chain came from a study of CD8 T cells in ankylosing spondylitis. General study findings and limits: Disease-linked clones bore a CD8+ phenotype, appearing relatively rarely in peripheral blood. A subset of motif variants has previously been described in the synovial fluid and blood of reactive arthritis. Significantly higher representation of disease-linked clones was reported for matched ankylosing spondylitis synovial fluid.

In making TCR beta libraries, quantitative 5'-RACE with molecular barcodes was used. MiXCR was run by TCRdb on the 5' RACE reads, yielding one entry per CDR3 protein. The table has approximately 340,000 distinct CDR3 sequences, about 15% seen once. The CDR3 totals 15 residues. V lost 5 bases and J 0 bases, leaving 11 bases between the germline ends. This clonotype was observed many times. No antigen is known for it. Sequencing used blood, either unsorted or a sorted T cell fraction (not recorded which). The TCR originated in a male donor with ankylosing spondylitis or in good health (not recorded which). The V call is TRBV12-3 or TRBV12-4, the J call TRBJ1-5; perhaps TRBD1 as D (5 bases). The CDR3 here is CASSRSGPSNQPQHF. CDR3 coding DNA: TGTGCCAGCAGTCGGTCGGGGCCTAGCAATCAGCCCCAGCATTTT.